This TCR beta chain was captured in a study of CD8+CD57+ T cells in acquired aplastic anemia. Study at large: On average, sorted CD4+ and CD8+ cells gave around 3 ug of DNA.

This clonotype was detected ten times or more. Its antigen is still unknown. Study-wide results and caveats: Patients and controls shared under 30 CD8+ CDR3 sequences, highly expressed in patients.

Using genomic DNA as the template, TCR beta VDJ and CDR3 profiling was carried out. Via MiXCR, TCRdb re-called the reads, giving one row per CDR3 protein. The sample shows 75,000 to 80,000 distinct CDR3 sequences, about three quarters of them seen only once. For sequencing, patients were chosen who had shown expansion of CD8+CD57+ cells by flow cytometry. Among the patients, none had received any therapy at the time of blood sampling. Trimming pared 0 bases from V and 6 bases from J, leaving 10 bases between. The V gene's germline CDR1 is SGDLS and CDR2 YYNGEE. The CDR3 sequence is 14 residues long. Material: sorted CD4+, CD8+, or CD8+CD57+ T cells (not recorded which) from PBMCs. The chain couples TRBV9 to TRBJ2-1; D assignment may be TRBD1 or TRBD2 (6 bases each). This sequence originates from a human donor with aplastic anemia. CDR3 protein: CASSVGGDTNEQFF. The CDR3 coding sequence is TGTGCCAGCAGCGTAGGGGGGGACACCAATGAGCAGTTCTTC.